Included here is one T cell receptor beta chain sequence, with context. This clone's antigen is unknown. Per-nucleotide qualities are absent, and no much larger clonotype sits a single base away. Library prep was done by the immunoSEQ multiplex PCR assay. A mixture of 60 forward primers for TCR Vbeta segments and 13 reverse primers for TCR Jbeta segments was used in the multiplex PCR. A multiplex PCR assay on genomic DNA amplified the CDR3 region of rearranged TCR beta genes. The Illumina HiSeq System was used to sequence the amplified TCR beta libraries as 87-base-pair reads. The study's processing was this. In a later analysis, around 80 million unique TCR beta chains were counted across the 650 to 750 repertoires, and roughly 11 million of these chains were shared by at least two donors. To remove PCR and sequencing errors, raw reads were error-corrected and collapsed into unique sequences using a nearest-neighbor algorithm that merged closely related sequences. Alignment of CDR3 sequences to IMGT reference sequences was used to assign V, D and J gene segments. For a sequence to be retained, a match of at least six nucleotides to both a V gene segment and a J gene segment was required. A rearrangement counted as productive if the CDR3 had no stop codons and remained in frame with V and J, and every other rearrangement counted as non-productive. CDR3 was defined by IMGT convention, running from the second conserved V-encoded cysteine to the conserved J-encoded phenylalanine. In an earlier analysis of roughly 610 of the donors, sequences lacking an unambiguous match to a single V gene segment were excluded. In an earlier analysis of several hundred of the donors, V segments were called functional above 56.7% productive rearrangements and were called segregating when the between-donor standard deviation exceeded 5%. To diagnose cytomegalovirus status from the catalog of TCR beta chain sequences, a statistical classification framework was built. V and J gene assignment, in a later analysis, came from comparing TCR nucleotide sequences with IMGT/GENE-DB human TR gene sequences. Using the TCRdist pipeline, a later analysis assigned CDR3 sequences along with most-parsimonious VDJ recombination scenarios. In a later analysis, each TCR beta chain was defined by its CDR3 amino acid sequence together with its V-gene family, and reads lacking a unique V-gene family were excluded. As a way to deal with suspected cross-contamination and a sequencing artifact, a later analysis dropped 500 to 700 nucleotide sequences that were highly shared and had low generation probability. In a later analysis, a clonal expansion index was calculated for each public chain from normalized within-repertoire ranks of inferred template counts. In a later analysis, generation probabilities were computed using a VDJ recombination model fitted to out-of-frame rearrangements, and the results were checked against IGoR. In a later analysis, TCR-TCR, TCR-HLA and TCR-CMV co-occurrence was scored with hypergeometric tests, and a repertoire-size bias correction was applied to TCR pairs. False discovery rates were estimated in a later analysis by permuting HLA or CMV assignments 20 times. In a later analysis, co-occurring TCRs were grouped with DBSCAN, and TCRdist sequence similarity was added when clustering was performed within HLA-allele-positive subsets. Repertoires with fewer than 30,000 or more than 120,000 public chains were left out of co-occurrence clustering, as were a handful of repertoires with anomalous nucleotide sharing. In TCRdb, the immuneACCESS table is reduced to in-frame sequences with V and J assigned. These tables do not hold every clone; where another copy was compared, an unresolved V gene accounts for under half, and the others remain unexplained. The V and J calls and clone size are taken from that table; D and trimming were inferred from the DNA. Counted in this sample were 110,000 to 150,000 clones; approximately 80% of them appeared once. In total, the top ten clones hold 9.7% of the sample.

This entry comes from a study of cytomegalovirus exposure and HLA in healthy donors (dated by TCRdb to 2017 to 2019). As for the study more broadly: According to an earlier analysis of several hundred of the donors, some 170 million T cells yielded some 110 million unique TCR beta sequences and more than 250 Gb of sequence data. The study was designed to test whether signatures of past pathogen exposure could be identified by cataloging public T cell receptors. Besides the first cohort of under 700 subjects, a separate validation cohort made up of roughly 120 different subjects was used. In a later genetic analysis, genome-wide SNP genotypes for about three fifths of the roughly 670 donors were used, and that subset was treated as a discovery cohort. A handful of DR-DQ haplotypes were handled as single units for association and clustering because linkage in the cohort was strong. The study combined high-throughput TCR immunosequencing, statistical association of individual TCRs with disease status, and machine learning to predict cytomegalovirus infection status. Every discovery cohort repertoire had been produced on one sequencing platform. An early release covering roughly 600 HLA-typed donors comprised 250 to 350 gigabases of sequencing data and around 86 million unique TCR sequences. On average, roughly 240,000 unique TCR beta nucleotide sequences were sequenced per donor among a few hundred genotyped donors of the cohort, with around 19% of those sequences being non-productive. Alongside the repertoire data, information on donor age, sex, ethnicity and CMV serostatus was compiled. Typing coverage differed by locus: A, B, C, DRB1 and DQB1 were typed in about 629-640 donors, DQA1 in 522, DPA1 in 600 to 610, and DPB1 in 472. To decide whether each TCR beta V gene segment behaved as functional or pseudogenic, an earlier analysis of some 600 of the donors relied on high-throughput TCR beta sequencing. Rather than drawing on any new phenotypic data, the later analysis identified candidate immune exposures from TCR beta sequences and the way those sequences occurred across donors. Class I and class II HLA loci were covered by the typing at four-digit resolution. The study profiled the T cell repertoires of fewer than 850 subjects by immunosequencing and related them to cytomegalovirus serostatus. The genetic ancestry cluster associated with self-reported Caucasian donors included over 65% of the roughly 410 genotyped donors. A later analysis re-examined previously published TCR beta repertoires from more than 550 donors and added high-resolution HLA genotyping to investigate patterns of TCR occurrence. Broader findings and caveats from the paper: Strong co-occurrence of HLA alleles, especially DR and DQ, made assigning TCR associations to individual alleles difficult. The study listed approximately 150 TCR beta chains as associated with cytomegalovirus. In a later analysis, HLA-associated TCR beta chains showed more clonal expansion and lower generation probabilities than non-associated chains that were equally common. A cluster of highly shared sequence variants was judged likely to represent a technical artifact of the sequencing pipeline. A further reported finding was that TCR beta sequences accurately predicted the HLA-A and HLA-B alleles for most subjects in the first cohort. A later analysis reported that several top co-occurrence clusters appeared linked to parvovirus B19, influenza, CMV and Epstein-Barr virus. Broadly in line with IMGT annotations, most TCR beta V segments showed up in productive rearrangements about 87% or about 30% of the time in an earlier analysis of 587 of the donors. Roughly uniform sequencing depth across donors was assumed in presence/absence analyses, although this assumption may not hold. A later analysis found that TCR association rates varied across HLA loci, with DRB1 alleles showing the most associated TCRs and HLA-C alleles the fewest. Because counts were too low, roughly 18 rarely observed V segments, including chromosome 9 orphons, were left out of the earlier analysis of about 620 of the donors. For the cohort, immune exposure information was limited to CMV serostatus. According to the authors, the approach could potentially be generalized to other disease states and immunological phenotypes. In both the original and validation cohorts, the classifier was reported to diagnose cytomegalovirus status with high specificity and sensitivity. In a later genetic analysis, a missense DCLRE1C variant was associated with V-gene and J-gene trimming of TCR beta chains, and the association was replicated in an independent cohort. Most TCR sequences were observed very rarely across donors, whereas some public TCRs were present in many individuals. In vitro tests confirmed that a few of the cytomegalovirus-associated TCR beta chains recognize cytomegalovirus antigens. Linkage disequilibrium might explain the correlated functional status among segregating V segments, but an unknown experimental factor could not be excluded. Because HLA typing was missing for some donors at each locus, association tests included only the typed subset. Only TCR beta chains were sequenced in this cohort, and the absence of alpha or paired-chain data limited detectable features. Compared with the roughly 720-donor mean, donors in an Asian-associated ancestry cluster had fewer N-insertions in productive TCRs, according to a later genetic analysis. Most CMV-associated TCR beta chains appeared to be HLA-restricted in a later analysis, and the HLA associations seemed to be driven largely by CMV exposure. At a false discovery rate of 0.05, a later analysis linked under 20,000 TCR beta sequences to specific HLA alleles.

In total, fewer than 750 healthy bone marrow donors made up the cohort. All cohort members were sampled while nominally healthy, although unrecorded immune exposures were likely present. The donor tested CMV seropositive and was one of the 289 seropositive cohort members. Every donor gave a peripheral blood sample, and the peripheral blood mononuclear cells from that sample were used for TCR beta sequencing. Genomic DNA extraction from the blood cell samples was performed with the Qiagen DNeasy Blood Extraction Kit. This receptor was taken from a woman aged 55-69 years in good health and CMV-seropositive. The source material was PBMCs.

The DNA sequence follows: TGTGCCAGCAGCTTCGGTCAGGGGATGGCTAATGAAAAACTGTTTTTT. This encodes CASSFGQGMANEKLFF. This receptor chain uses TRBV5-8 and TRBJ1-4; the D region possibly corresponds to TRBD1 (6 bases align). The CDR3 runs 16 amino acids, cysteine and phenylalanine included. Just the 48-base CDR3 DNA is kept, in frame starting at base 1. CDR1 and CDR2 are read off the germline V gene as SGHTS and YDEGEE. Trimming removed 2 bases from V and 3 bases from J, leaving 14 bases between the germline ends.